Shown below are 10 T cell receptor beta chains from a single sample sequenced in a study of control samples from healthy donors and cancer patients. Assay used: immunoSEQ multiplex PCR; TCRdb lists only in-frame clones, some missing. This specimen shows some 190,000 clones; the ten leading clones hold 2.2%. The source material was blood. The receptors here all came from a woman aged 30 to 39 in good health.

This chain links TRBV12-3 or TRBV12-4 with TRBJ2-7, with D perhaps given as TRBD1 or TRBD2 (5 bases each). CDR3 size: 11 residues. V was clipped by 8 bases and J by 0 bases, with 5 bases between them. CDR3 nucleotides: TGTGCCAGCGGGACCTCCTACGAGCAGTACTTC. This gives the protein CASGTSYEQYF.

The rearrangement uses TRBV7-2 and TRBJ1-3; D gene ambiguous. CDR1 is SGHTA and CDR2 is FQGNSA in the germline V gene. The CDR3 spans 15 residues. Trimming took 1 base from V and 2 from J, leaving 9 bases between them. DNA for the CDR3: TGTGCCAGCAGCTTAGAGTGGGCGGCTGGAAACACCATATATTTT. Amino acid sequence: CASSLEWAAGNTIYF.

In nucleotides, the CDR3 is TGTGCCAGCCGGGCAGGTTCTAACTATGGCTACACCTTC. This codes for CASRAGSNYGYTF. The chain is built from TRBV28 and TRBJ1-2; no clear D. The CDR3 contains 13 residues. Trimming took 8 bases from V and 0 from J, leaving 10 bases between them. In germline, CDR1 is MDHEN, CDR2 SYDVKM.

This chain links TRBV18 with TRBJ2-5, with 7 bases lining up with TRBD1. The germline V gene has CDR1 KGHSH and CDR2 LQKENI. The CDR3 has 14 amino acids. J lost 2 bases, V lost 0 bases, and 0 bases had no gene match. CDR3 amino acids: CASSPPGQQETQYF. CDR3 coding DNA: TGTGCCAGCTCACCACCGGGACAGCAAGAGACCCAGTACTTC. The full variable domain, in which reference TRBV18 and TRBJ2-5 provide the parts outside the CDR3, is NAGVMQNPRHLVRRRGQEARLRCSPMKGHSHVYWYRQLPEEGLKFMVYLQKENIIDESGMPKERFSAEFPKEGPSILRIQQVVRGDSAAYFCASSPPGQQETQYFGPGTRLLVL.

This rearrangement joins TRBV28 to TRBJ1-4, with TRBD1 identical over 8 bases. The V and J ends lost 9 bases and 5 bases, in that order; junction bases with no gene match: 8. Germline V gene lookup returns CDR1 MDHEN and CDR2 SYDVKM. The CDR3 runs 14 residues. CDR3 region: CASQIRDRNEKLFF. The CDR3 DNA follows: TGTGCCAGTCAGATCCGGGACAGGAATGAAAAACTGTTTTTT.

V gene TRBV6-6 combines with J gene TRBJ2-1, with 13 bases that match TRBD2. The CDR3 loop spans 15 amino acids. V lost 2 bases to trimming and J lost 7 bases; unmatched junction nucleotides: 2. Germline V lookup: CDR1 MNHNY, CDR2 SVGAGI (reference sequence). This chain's CDR3 is CASSYGLAGANEQFF. For the CDR3, the DNA is TGTGCCAGCAGTTACGGACTAGCGGGGGCGAATGAGCAGTTCTTC.

The rearrangement uses TRBV5-4 and TRBJ1-2; D might be TRBD1 (5 bases). CDR1 and CDR2 from the germline V gene are SGHNT and YYREEE (reference sequence). There are 15 residues in the CDR3. Trimming pared 1 base from V and 5 bases from J, leaving 15 bases between. The CDR3 loop is CASSLNRGMGYGYTF. CDR3 nucleotide sequence: TGTGCCAGCAGCTTGAATAGGGGAATGGGGTATGGCTACACCTTC.

This rearrangement joins TRBV27 to TRBJ1-2; D possibly corresponds to TRBD1 (6 bases). The germline V gene has CDR1 MNHEY and CDR2 SMNVEV (reference sequence). The CDR3 length is 14 residues. V lost 1 base and J 7 bases, leaving 13 bases between the germline ends. The DNA of the CDR3 is TGTGCCAGCAGTTTATTCTCACAGGGACGTGGCTACACCTTC. It is translated as CASSLFSQGRGYTF.

This CDR3 reads CASSLRDRYYEQYF. CDR3 in DNA: TGCGCCAGCAGCTTGCGGGACAGATACTACGAGCAGTACTTC. This sequence joins TRBV5-1 and TRBJ2-7; 7 bases are shared with TRBD1. The CDR3 loop spans 14 amino acids. V was pared by 1 base and J by 3 bases, with 4 bases of the junction left unmatched. Germline lookup yields CDR1 SGHRS and CDR2 YFSETQ.

The genes are TRBV7-3 and TRBJ2-1; D is perhaps TRBD2 (6 bases). There are 18 residues in the CDR3. Germline V CDR1 and CDR2: SGHTA, FQGTGA. Trimming pared 5 bases from V and 3 bases from J, leaving 23 bases between. DNA of the CDR3: TGTGCCAGCAGCGCCACTAGCTCTAGAGAGCGGCGCTACAATGAGCAGTTCTTC. Its translation is CASSATSSRERRYNEQFF.